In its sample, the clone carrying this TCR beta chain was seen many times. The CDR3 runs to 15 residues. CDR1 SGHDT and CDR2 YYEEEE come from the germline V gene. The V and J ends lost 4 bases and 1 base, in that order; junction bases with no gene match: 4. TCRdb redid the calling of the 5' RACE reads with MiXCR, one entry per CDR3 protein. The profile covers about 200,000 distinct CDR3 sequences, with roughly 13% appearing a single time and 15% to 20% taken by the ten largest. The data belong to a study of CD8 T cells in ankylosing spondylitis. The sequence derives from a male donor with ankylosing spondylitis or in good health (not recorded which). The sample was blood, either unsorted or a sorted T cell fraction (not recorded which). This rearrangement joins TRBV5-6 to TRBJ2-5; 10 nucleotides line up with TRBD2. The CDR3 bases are TGTGCCAGCAGCCCTAGCGGGGGCCTCCAAGAGACCCAGTACTTC. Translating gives CASSPSGGLQETQYF.